This T cell receptor beta chain was identified in a study of cytotoxic CD8 clonotypes in ibrutinib-treated CLL. Profiling relied on immunoSEQ multiplex PCR, and the TCRdb table lists in-frame clones only, not all of them. The sample shows 100,000 to 150,000 clones, around 85% of them seen only once. The material sequenced was PBMCs, taken after 24 months of ibrutinib treatment. The receptor comes from a human donor with chronic lymphocytic leukemia.

The CDR3 loop reads CAISESTGTNTGELFF. DNA for the CDR3: TGTGCCATCAGTGAATCCACCGGGACTAACACCGGGGAGCTGTTTTTT. This sequence joins TRBV10-3 and TRBJ2-2, with a weak D call TRBD2 (6 bases). The CDR3 is 16 amino acids. The V end was cut by 3 bases, the J end by 2 bases, with 13 bases between. Germline V gene data show CDR1 as ENHRY and CDR2 as SYGVKD.